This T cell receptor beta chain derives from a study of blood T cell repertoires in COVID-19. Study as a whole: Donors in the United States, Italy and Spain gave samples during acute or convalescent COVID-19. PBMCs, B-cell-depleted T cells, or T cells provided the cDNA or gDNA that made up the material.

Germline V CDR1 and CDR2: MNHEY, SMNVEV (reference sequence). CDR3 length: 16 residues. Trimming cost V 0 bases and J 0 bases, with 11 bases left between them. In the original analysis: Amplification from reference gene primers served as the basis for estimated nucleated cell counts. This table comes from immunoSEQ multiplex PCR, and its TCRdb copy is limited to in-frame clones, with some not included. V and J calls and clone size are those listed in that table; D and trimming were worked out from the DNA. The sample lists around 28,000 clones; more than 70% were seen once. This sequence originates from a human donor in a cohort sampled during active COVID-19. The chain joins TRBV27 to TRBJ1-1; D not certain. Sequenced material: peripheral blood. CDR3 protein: CASSLSVSIMNTEAFF. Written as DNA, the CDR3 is TGTGCCAGCAGTTTATCCGTTAGCATTATGAACACTGAAGCTTTCTTT.